This TCR beta chain was sequenced in a study of shared clonotypes between healthy human individuals (dated by TCRdb to about 2020). Some background on the complete study: A couple of women and a few men aged 18 to 49 years were included in the cohort. For each donor, three plates each were used for CD4 naive and CD4 memory, two plates were used for CD8 naive, and one plate was used for CD8 memory. Blood TCR repertoires of a handful of healthy adults were deeply sequenced to estimate repertoire size and the extent of clonotype sharing between individuals. To increase sequencing depth and limit assay-specific biases, TCR repertoire library preparation and sequencing were carried out by different laboratories using diverse techniques. Leukapheresis yielded between about 0.8 and 9.5 billion PBMCs per donor.

On the study overall, not on this receptor specifically: Rarefaction of sorted-subset datasets indicated incomplete sequencing despite the large sequencing depth. Only blood was sampled, and tissue TCR repertoires likely differ from those in blood. Higher generation probabilities were observed for clonotypes shared by all four sorted-subset donors than for non-shared clonotypes. Pairwise subsampling indicated that sequencing depth was expected to affect the degree of clonotype sharing among donors. Sharing across a few donors was observed for around 5% of naive CD4, 3% to 3.5% of naive CD8, roughly 2.3% of memory CD4, and roughly 0.4% of memory CD8 clonotypes. Because the study included a small number of donors, the genetic and exposure-history diversity represented was limited. Estimated clonotype richness was generally larger for naive than for memory subsets.

Unmatched junction bases come to 7, with V trimmed by 6 bases and J by 2 bases. Looking up the germline V gene (reference sequence) yields CDR1 LNHDA and CDR2 SQIVND. The CDR3 spans 15 residues, from the cysteine through the phenylalanine. Only the CDR3 DNA stays, 45 bases, in frame from base 1. This clone was seen once. Its recognized antigen is unknown. No base quality values were provided; no much bigger clone lies one nucleotide off. Healthy HIV-negative adults with no recently reported acute infections or vaccinations were included as donors. Only Caucasian adults living in Nashville, Tennessee, USA were represented among the donors. CD4+ T cells were enriched by magnetic negative selection, after which naive cells were positively selected on CD45RA and the negative fraction was taken as the memory subset. After blood collection by leukapheresis, PBMCs were isolated using Ficoll-Histopaque density gradient centrifugation and then cryopreserved in the vapor phase of liquid nitrogen. Analytical flow cytometry was used to check the purity and quantity of each magnetically sorted T cell population. Genomic DNA was isolated from every sorted fraction and measured by UV absorbance on a Nanodrop 2000c.

TCR CDR3 regions were amplified from genomic DNA by multiplex PCR using the deep immunoSEQ assay. Genomic DNA extracted from each cell subset was distributed evenly over all wells of several immunoSEQ 96-well plates, and each plate served as one replicate. For sorted subsets, 150 to 250 ng of genomic DNA, equivalent to 25,000 to 35,000 T cell genomes, went into each replicate PCR. Purified libraries were quantified with a Qubit 3.0 fluorometer, sized on a Bioanalyzer 2100, and re-quantified with the KAPA Library Quantification kit. A separate single-read 150-cycle Illumina NextSeq 550 flow cell was used to sequence each immunoSEQ 96-well plate. The original methods were these. Because only junctional sequences without quality scores were contained in the immunoSEQ output, filtering matching that applied to full-length reads could not be performed. To assign V/J genes and CDR3, sequences were annotated against IMGT germline references using PyIR, a Python wrapper for IgBLAST v1.9. Reads were removed for weak V/J assignments (E-value above 1e-6), missing CDR3, stop codons, out-of-frame junctions, or ambiguous translated residues. V3J clonotypes were defined by identical inferred V gene, J gene, and CDR3 amino acid sequence. Percentage overlap between repertoires was calculated by dividing the number of shared unique clonotypes by the size of the smaller repertoire. Three approaches were used to assess repertoire richness: RTK rarefaction, the Chao1 estimator, and Recon v2.1 estimates of unobserved clonotypes. For all TCRbeta clonotypes obtained by the gDNA method from a handful of donors, generation probabilities were computed with OLGA. In its TCRdb copy, this immuneACCESS table keeps in-frame sequences only and misses some clones. Where compared with another copy, unresolved V genes explain less than half of these, and the others have no known cause. The DNA gave D and trimming, while V, J and clone size come from that table. The table for this sample lists approximately 640,000 clones; roughly 78% of them were counted only once. The top ten clones comprise under 2% of the sample.

The sequencing sample was made of memory CD4+ T cells sorted from blood. Reading the label with the study, this specimen's cell subset or site is: CD45RA-negative fraction. The rearranged chain carries TRBV19 and TRBJ2-5; TRBD2 fits 9 bases in the junction. The sequence derives from a young woman in good health. The bases are TGTGCCAGTAGGATGACTAGCGGTAAACAAGAGACCCAGTACTTC. It encodes CASRMTSGKQETQYF. Where the CDR3 stops, the reference TRBV19 and TRBJ2-5 genes take over; the full variable domain is DGGITQSPKYLFRKEGQNVTLSCEQNLNHDAMYWYRQDPGQGLRLIYYSQIVNDFQKGDIAEGYSVSREKKESFPLTVTSAQKNPTAFYLCASRMTSGKQETQYFGPGTRLLVL.